The text below deals with one TCR beta chain. At one end, the junction sequence differs from germline, possibly due to a read error. In the authors' workflow: Using reference gene primer amplification, nucleated cell counts were estimated. Libraries were prepared by immunoSEQ multiplex PCR; TCRdb keeps only in-frame clonotypes and omits some of them. For V, J and clone size, that table is used; D and trimming come from the DNA. The repertoire consists of under 200,000 clones, with 83% occurring once and the leading ten covering less than 2%. The germline gives CDR1 SSHAT, CDR2 FNYEAQ (reference sequence). This CDR3 is built from 15 residues. This specimen belongs to a study of blood T cell repertoires in COVID-19. Study-level background: T cells, B-cell-depleted T cells, or PBMCs provided the cDNA or gDNA that served as material.

The receptor's source is a human donor in a cohort sampled during active COVID-19. Specimen: peripheral blood. The chain employs TRBV7-7 and TRBJ1-2; 7 nucleotides line up with TRBD1. The CDR3 here is CASSPPQGTGYGYTF. CDR3 in DNA: TGTGCTAGCAGCCCCCCACAGGGGACGGGCTATGGCTACACCTTC.